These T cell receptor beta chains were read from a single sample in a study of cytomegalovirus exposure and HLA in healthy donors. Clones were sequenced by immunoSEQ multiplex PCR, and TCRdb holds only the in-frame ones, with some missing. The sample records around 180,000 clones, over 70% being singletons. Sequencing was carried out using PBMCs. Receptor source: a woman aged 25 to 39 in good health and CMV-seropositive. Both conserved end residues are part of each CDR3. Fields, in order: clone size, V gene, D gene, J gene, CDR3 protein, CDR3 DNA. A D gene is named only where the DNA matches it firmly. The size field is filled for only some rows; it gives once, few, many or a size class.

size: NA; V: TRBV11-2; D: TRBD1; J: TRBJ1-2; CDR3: CASSFRDSYGYTF; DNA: TGTGCCAGCAGCTTCCGGGACAGCTATGGCTACACCTTC
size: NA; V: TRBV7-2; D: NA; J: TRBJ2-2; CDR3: CASSPDTLGSNTGELFF; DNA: TGTGCCAGCAGCCCCGATACCCTCGGGAGCAACACCGGGGAGCTGTTTTTT
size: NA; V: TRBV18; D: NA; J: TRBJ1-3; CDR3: CASSPSEGTRSGNTIYF; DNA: TGTGCCAGCTCACCTTCGGAGGGAACACGCTCTGGAAACACCATATATTTT
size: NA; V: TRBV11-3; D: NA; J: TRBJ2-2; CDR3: CASEYTWGQNTGELFF; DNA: TGTGCCAGCGAGTACACGTGGGGACAGAACACCGGGGAGCTGTTTTTT
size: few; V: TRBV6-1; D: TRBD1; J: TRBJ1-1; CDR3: CASSTGQAGAFF; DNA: TGTGCCAGCAGCACAGGACAGGCGGGAGCTTTCTTT
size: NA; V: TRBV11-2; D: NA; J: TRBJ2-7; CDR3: CASSTTGPTPYEQYF; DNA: TGTGCCAGCAGTACTACAGGGCCTACCCCCTACGAGCAGTACTTC
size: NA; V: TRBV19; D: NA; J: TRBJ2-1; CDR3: CASSIDGKTNEQFF; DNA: TGTGCCAGTAGTATAGACGGGAAAACAAATGAGCAGTTCTTC
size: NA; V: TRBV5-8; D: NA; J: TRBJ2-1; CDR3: CASRYSWNEQFF; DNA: TGTGCCAGCAGATATAGCTGGAATGAGCAGTTCTTC
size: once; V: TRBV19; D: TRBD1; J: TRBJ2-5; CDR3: CASSKDRGPEETQYF; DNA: TGTGCCAGTAGCAAGGACAGGGGGCCCGAAGAGACCCAGTACTTC
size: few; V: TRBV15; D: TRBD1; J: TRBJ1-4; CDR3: CATSFRQGGEKLFF; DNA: TGTGCCACCAGCTTCCGACAGGGTGGTGAAAAACTGTTTTTT
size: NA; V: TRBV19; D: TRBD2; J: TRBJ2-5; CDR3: CASRGSSGLQETQYF; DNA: TGTGCCAGTAGGGGGTCTAGCGGGCTGCAAGAGACCCAGTACTTC
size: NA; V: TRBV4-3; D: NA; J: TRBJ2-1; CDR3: CASTSNGGEQFF; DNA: TGCGCCAGCACCTCCAACGGGGGTGAGCAGTTCTTC
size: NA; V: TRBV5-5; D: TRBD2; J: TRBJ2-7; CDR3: CASSLYLAEGTYEQYF; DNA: TGTGCCAGCAGCTTGTATCTAGCGGAGGGGACCTACGAGCAGTACTTC
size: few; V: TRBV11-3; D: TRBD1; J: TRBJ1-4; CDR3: CASSIGQGNEKLFF; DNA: TGTGCCAGCAGCATTGGACAGGGGAATGAAAAACTGTTTTTT
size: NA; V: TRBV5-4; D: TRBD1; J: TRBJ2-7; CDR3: CASSSGQGESYEQYF; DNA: TGTGCCAGCAGCTCCGGACAGGGGGAGTCCTACGAGCAGTACTTC
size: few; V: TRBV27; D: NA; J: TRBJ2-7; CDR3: CASSSFDRLPYEQYF; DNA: TGTGCCAGCAGTTCCTTCGACAGGCTGCCCTACGAGCAGTACTTC
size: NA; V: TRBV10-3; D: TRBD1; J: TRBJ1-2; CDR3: CARRGQEENGYTF; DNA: TGTGCCAGAAGAGGACAGGAGGAGAATGGCTACACCTTC
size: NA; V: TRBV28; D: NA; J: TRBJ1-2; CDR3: CASCSGGSVYGYTF; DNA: TGTGCCAGCTGCAGTGGAGGTTCGGTCTATGGCTACACCTTC
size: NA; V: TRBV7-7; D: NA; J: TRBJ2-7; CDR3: CASSLVSHSYEQYF; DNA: TGTGCCAGCAGCTTAGTCAGTCATTCCTACGAGCAGTACTTC
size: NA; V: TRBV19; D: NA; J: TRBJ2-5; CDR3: CASNQGRQETQYF; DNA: TGTGCCAGTAACCAGGGGCGACAAGAGACCCAGTACTTC
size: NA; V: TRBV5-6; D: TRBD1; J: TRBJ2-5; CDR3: CASSDGQGIMGTQYF; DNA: TGTGCCAGCAGCGATGGACAGGGAATAATGGGGACCCAGTACTTC
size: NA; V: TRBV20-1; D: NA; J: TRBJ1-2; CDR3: CSAGDNGYTF; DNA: TGCAGTGCAGGGGACAATGGCTACACCTTC
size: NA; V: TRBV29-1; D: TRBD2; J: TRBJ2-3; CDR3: CSVEGSIQAGTRYRTDTQYF; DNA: TGCAGCGTTGAGGGGTCTATACAAGCGGGAACGAGATACCGCACAGATACGCAGTATTTT
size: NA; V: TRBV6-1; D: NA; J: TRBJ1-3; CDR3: CASSLGVLTGNTIYF; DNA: TGTGCCAGCAGTTTAGGGGTATTGACAGGAAACACCATATATTTT
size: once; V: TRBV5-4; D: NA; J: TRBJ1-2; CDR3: CASSEPTGNGYTF; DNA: TGTGCCAGCAGCGAACCCACGGGGAATGGCTACACCTTC
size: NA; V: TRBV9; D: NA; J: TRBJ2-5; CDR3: CASTRGGEQETQYF; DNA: TGTGCCAGCACCCGAGGGGGGGAACAAGAGACCCAGTACTTC
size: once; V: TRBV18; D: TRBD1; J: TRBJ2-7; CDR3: CASSSPQGAPYEQYF; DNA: TGTGCCAGCTCATCACCACAGGGGGCCCCCTACGAGCAGTACTTC
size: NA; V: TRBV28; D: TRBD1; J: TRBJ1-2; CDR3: CASGRDSDGYTF; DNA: TGTGCCAGCGGTAGGGACAGCGATGGCTACACCTTC
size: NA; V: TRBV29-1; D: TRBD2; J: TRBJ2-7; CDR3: CSAGTSGPGEQYF; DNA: TGCAGCGCCGGGACTAGCGGGCCGGGAGAGCAGTACTTC
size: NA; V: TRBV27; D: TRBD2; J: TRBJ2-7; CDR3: CASSGTSGSYEQYF; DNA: TGTGCCAGCAGTGGGACTAGCGGCTCCTACGAGCAGTACTTC
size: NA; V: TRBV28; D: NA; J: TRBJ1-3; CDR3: CASSPQDSGNTIYF; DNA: TGTGCCAGCAGCCCACAGGACTCTGGAAACACCATATATTTT
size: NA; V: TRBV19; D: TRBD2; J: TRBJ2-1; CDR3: CASSSGRSNEQFF; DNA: TGTGCCAGTAGTAGCGGGAGATCCAATGAGCAGTTCTTC
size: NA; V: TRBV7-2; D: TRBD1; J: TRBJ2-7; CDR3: CASSSQGADEQYF; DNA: TGTGCCAGCAGCTCGCAGGGGGCGGACGAGCAGTACTTC
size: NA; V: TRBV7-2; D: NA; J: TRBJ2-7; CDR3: CASSFYSRGGPYEQYF; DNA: TGTGCCAGCAGCTTTTACTCGCGGGGAGGCCCCTACGAGCAGTACTTC
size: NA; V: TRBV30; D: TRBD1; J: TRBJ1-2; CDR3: CAWAQGQGGFGYTF; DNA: TGTGCCTGGGCCCAGGGACAGGGAGGATTTGGCTACACCTTC
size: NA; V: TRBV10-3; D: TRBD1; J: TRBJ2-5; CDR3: CAISVTGEETQYF; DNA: TGTGCCATCAGTGTTACAGGGGAAGAGACCCAGTACTTC
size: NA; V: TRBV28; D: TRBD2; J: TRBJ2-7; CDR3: CASSSLAGAGEQYF; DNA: TGTGCCAGCAGTTCCTTAGCGGGAGCGGGAGAGCAGTACTTC
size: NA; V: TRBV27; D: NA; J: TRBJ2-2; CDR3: CASNSRGIKGGELFF; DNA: TGTGCCAGCAATTCCCGGGGTATTAAAGGCGGGGAGCTGTTTTTT
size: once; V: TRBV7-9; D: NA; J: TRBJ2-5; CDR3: CASSPEVRETQYF; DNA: TGTGCCAGCAGCCCGGAGGTCCGGGAGACCCAGTACTTC
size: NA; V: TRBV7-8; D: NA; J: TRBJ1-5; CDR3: CASSLEGVDQPQHF; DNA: TGTGCCAGCAGCTTAGAGGGGGTGGATCAGCCCCAGCATTTT